The 13 T cell receptor beta chains below were found in one sample sequenced in a study of cytomegalovirus exposure and HLA in healthy donors. 60 Vbeta and 13 Jbeta primers were used in PCR. Method: immunoSEQ multiplex PCR; TCRdb's copy keeps in-frame clones and lacks some. The profile shows some 140,000 clones, approximately 77% of them singletons. Sequencing was carried out using PBMCs. All receptors come from a man younger than 45 in good health and CMV-seronegative.

The genes are TRBV28 and TRBJ2-5, with D hard to call. The CDR3 runs to 17 residues. Germline-derived CDR1 and CDR2 are MDHEN and SYDVKM. V was trimmed by 3 bases and J by 1 base, leaving 18 bases between them. CDR3 sequence reads: CASSFPFGQNRQETQYF. In DNA form, the CDR3 reads TGTGCCAGCAGTTTTCCCTTTGGGCAGAATCGCCAAGAGACCCAGTACTTC.

The chain recombines TRBV5-1 with TRBJ2-1, with D uncertain. Germline V CDR1 and CDR2: SGHRS, YFSETQ. The V and J ends lost 0 bases and 9 bases respectively, with 7 bases between them. The CDR3 consists of 12 residues. The CDR3 sequence: CASSLESTEQFF. CDR3 nucleotides: TGCGCCAGCAGCTTGGAGTCTACTGAGCAGTTCTTC.

This clone was recorded once. Other DNA sequences from this sample encode an identical CDR3 as well. The rearrangement joins TRBV30 to TRBJ2-7, with D possibly being TRBD2 (5 bases). The ends were cut back, 0 bases at V and 3 bases at J, with 9 bases in the middle. Germline V gene lookup returns CDR1 GTSNPN and CDR2 SVGIG (reference sequence). The CDR3 runs to 13 residues. Here the CDR3 DNA reads TGTGCCTGGAGTGTCCGACGGGGCTACGAGCAGTACTTC. As protein: CAWSVRRGYEQYF.

The chain is built from TRBV5-1 and TRBJ2-4, with 13 bases lining up with TRBD2. Germline assignment: CDR1 SGHRS and CDR2 YFSETQ. V trimming: 5 bases; J trimming: 1 base; junction bases outside the gene matches: 9. CDR3 length equals 18 residues. In nucleotides, the CDR3 is TGCGCCAGCAGGGTGGGACTAGCGGGGTCGTCGGCCAAAAACATTCAGTACTTC. Translation: CASRVGLAGSSAKNIQYF. The variable domain in full, completed from reference TRBV5-1 and TRBJ2-4, reads KAGVTQTPRYLIKTRGQQVTLSCSPISGHRSVSWYQQTPGQGLQFLFEYFSETQRNKGNFPGRFSGRQFSNSRSEMNVSTLELGDSALYLCASRVGLAGSSAKNIQYFGAGTRLSVL.

This chain links TRBV2 with TRBJ2-5, with 10 bases fitting TRBD1. J lost 2 bases, V lost 6 bases, and 6 bases had no gene match. The germline CDR1 and CDR2 sequences are SNHLY and FYNNEI. The CDR3 runs 15 residues. In DNA, the CDR3 is TGTGCCAGCAGCCGGGACAGGGGTACACAAGAGACCCAGTACTTC. Amino acids: CASSRDRGTQETQYF.

Remarks on this clone: Other DNA sequences within the sample encode an identical CDR3. This rearrangement joins TRBV5-8 to TRBJ1-5, with 8 bases fitting TRBD1. V lost 4 bases, J lost 5 bases, and 2 bases stayed unmatched. CDR1 is SGHTS and CDR2 is YDEGEE in the germline V gene. CDR3 length equals 13 residues. The CDR3: CASSPDRDQPQHF. The CDR3 nucleotides are TGTGCCAGCAGCCCGGACAGGGATCAGCCCCAGCATTTT.

V is TRBV6-5 and J is TRBJ2-7; 10 bases are a match to TRBD1. The CDR3 consists of 13 residues. CDR1 and CDR2 from the germline V gene are MNHEY and SVGAGI. V dropped 8 bases and J dropped 4; count of bases not matched to a gene: 5. The CDR3, as DNA: TGTGCCAGCCTGGACAGGGGGAAGTACGAGCAGTACTTC. Translation gives CASLDRGKYEQYF.

The chain's CDR3 is CASSLGSWEGNEQFF. The CDR3 DNA reads as TGTGCCAGCAGTTTAGGGAGCTGGGAGGGCAATGAGCAGTTCTTC. The chain uses TRBV27 and TRBJ2-1; 7 bases align to TRBD2. Losses at the gene ends were 2 bases for V and 6 bases for J; bases not matched to a gene: 7. Germline V gene data show CDR1 as MNHEY and CDR2 as SMNVEV (reference sequence). The CDR3 spans 15 residues.

This sequence joins TRBV19 and TRBJ2-2; D ambiguous. Trimming shortened V by 7 bases and J by 2 bases, and 14 bases separated the two germline ends. Germline values: CDR1 LNHDA, CDR2 SQIVND (reference sequence). The CDR3 extends over 15 amino acids. The DNA for the CDR3 is TGTGCCAGTACTCCTCTGGGCGTAAACACCGGGGAGCTGTTTTTT. The encoded protein is CASTPLGVNTGELFF. Combining the CDR3 with reference TRBV19 and TRBJ2-2 gives the whole variable domain DGGITQSPKYLFRKEGQNVTLSCEQNLNHDAMYWYRQDPGQGLRLIYYSQIVNDFQKGDIAEGYSVSREKKESFPLTVTSAQKNPTAFYLCASTPLGVNTGELFFGEGSRLTVL.

The gene calls are TRBV5-6 and TRBJ2-1; TRBD2 matches at 7 bases. Unmatched junction bases numbered 6, after V lost 1 base and J lost 2 bases. There are 16 residues in the CDR3. Germline V gene sequence: CDR1 SGHDT, CDR2 YYEEEE. CDR3 DNA: TGTGCCAGCAGCTTGCCCGGCGGGAGCACCTACAATGAGCAGTTCTTC. As protein: CASSLPGGSTYNEQFF.

The chain employs TRBV6-1 and TRBJ2-1; weak D call: TRBD2 (5 bases). CDR1 and CDR2 from the germline V gene are MNHNS and SASEGT. Trimming took 6 bases from V and 9 from J, leaving 6 bases between them. This CDR3 contains 10 residues. Written as DNA, the CDR3 is TGTGCCAGCAGGGACTCTGAGCAGTTCTTC. This translates into CASRDSEQFF.

The chain has TRBV19 and TRBJ2-1, with 9 bases identical to TRBD2. This CDR3 spans 16 amino acids. Germline CDR1 LNHDA, CDR2 SQIVND (reference sequence). J was trimmed by 2 bases and V by 5 bases; bases with no gene match: 7. DNA for the CDR3: TGTGCCAGTAGTGGGTTAGCGGGAGCAACCTACAATGAGCAGTTCTTC. This sequence encodes CASSGLAGATYNEQFF. Full variable domain (rest looked up from reference TRBV19 and TRBJ2-1): DGGITQSPKYLFRKEGQNVTLSCEQNLNHDAMYWYRQDPGQGLRLIYYSQIVNDFQKGDIAEGYSVSREKKESFPLTVTSAQKNPTAFYLCASSGLAGATYNEQFFGPGTRLTVL.

This clone was picked up a small number of times. The rearrangement links TRBV7-2 to TRBJ2-5; TRBD2 agrees at 9 bases. Trimming took 3 bases from V and 5 from J; bases not matched to a gene: 10. The germline V gene encodes CDR1 SGHTA and CDR2 FQGNSA. The CDR3 consists of 16 residues. CDR3 residues: CASSFGNIAGAETQYF. The CDR3 coding sequence is TGTGCCAGCAGCTTCGGAAACATAGCGGGAGCGGAGACCCAGTACTTC.